This T cell receptor beta chain was identified in a study of radiotherapy plus CTLA-4 blockade in lung cancer. Study-level information: Across the patients, objective responses occurred in 18%, and disease control in over 25%.

Broader study findings: Blood saw expansion of tumor-derived TCR clones after radiotherapy plus ipilimumab. Early blood T cell clone changes and increased post-radiation serum interferon-beta were reportedly the strongest response predictors.

Focal radiation was given together with CTLA-4 blockade (ipilimumab) to patients with chemo-refractory metastatic non-small-cell lung cancer. TCRdb's copy holds only in-frame clones and misses some; the assay was immunoSEQ multiplex PCR. The sample has around 56,000 clones; roughly 80% are singletons. A remark on this clone: As yet, its antigen is unknown.

The CDR3 extends over 16 amino acids. Germline V gene data show CDR1 as SGHRS and CDR2 as YFSETQ. Between the trimmed V and J ends, which lost 1 base and 7 bases, there was a span of 15 bases. The sequences come from peripheral blood, collected from a patient treated with radiotherapy plus ipilimumab. The TCR sequence derives from a human donor with non-small cell lung cancer who had a complete response to radiotherapy plus ipilimumab. This chain uses TRBV5-1 with TRBJ1-6; weak D call: TRBD1 (5 bases). This CDR3 is CASSLQQQDGNSPLHF. DNA for the CDR3: TGCGCCAGCAGCTTGCAGCAACAGGATGGCAATTCACCCCTCCACTTT. Full variable domain (outside the CDR3, taken from reference TRBV5-1 and TRBJ1-6): KAGVTQTPRYLIKTRGQQVTLSCSPISGHRSVSWYQQTPGQGLQFLFEYFSETQRNKGNFPGRFSGRQFSNSRSEMNVSTLELGDSALYLCASSLQQQDGNSPLHFGNGTRLTVT.